Listed below are T cell receptor beta chains from one sample, sequenced in a study of persistence of HIV-infected CD4 T cells. Clones were sequenced by immunoSEQ multiplex PCR, and TCRdb holds only the in-frame ones, with some missing. The table records 23,000 or so clones, approximately 74% of them present only once. The antigens for these receptors are not known. This specimen was CD4+ T cells sorted from PBMCs after approximately 20-hour stimulation, taken from a patient who received antiretroviral therapy. Source of these receptors: an adult man with HIV who was CMV-seropositive. CDR3s include the opening cysteine and the closing phenylalanine or tryptophan. A D gene is named only where the DNA matches it firmly. For some rows the clone size is stated as once, few or many, or as a class when expanded; others skip it.

j_call: TRBJ1-1
clone_size: .
d_call: .
v_call: TRBV5-5
cdr3_aa: CASSLAGGGKAFF
cdr3_nt: TGTGCCAGCAGCTTGGCCGGTGGAGGGAAAGCTTTCTTT

j_call: TRBJ1-1
clone_size: .
d_call: .
v_call: TRBV28
cdr3_aa: CASTPPQGGNTEAFF
cdr3_nt: TGTGCCAGCACTCCGCCGCAGGGTGGGAACACTGAAGCTTTCTTT

j_call: TRBJ2-5
clone_size: .
d_call: .
v_call: TRBV28
cdr3_aa: CASTPDSSDQYF
cdr3_nt: TGTGCCAGCACCCCGGACAGTAGTGACCAGTACTTC

j_call: TRBJ2-2
clone_size: .
d_call: .
v_call: TRBV4-1
cdr3_aa: CASRGVTIGGELFF
cdr3_nt: TGCGCCAGCAGAGGGGTTACCATCGGCGGGGAGCTGTTTTTT

j_call: TRBJ1-5
clone_size: .
d_call: .
v_call: TRBV3-1/TRBV3-2
cdr3_aa: CASSPGVWQPQHF
cdr3_nt: TGTGCCAGCAGCCCGGGGGTCTGGCAGCCCCAGCATTTT

j_call: TRBJ1-2
clone_size: few
d_call: .
v_call: TRBV3-1/TRBV3-2
cdr3_aa: CASSLSRNGYTF
cdr3_nt: TGTGCCAGCAGCCTTAGCAGGAATGGCTACACCTTC

j_call: TRBJ2-1
clone_size: .
d_call: .
v_call: TRBV19
cdr3_aa: CASRGGGGGAYNEQFF
cdr3_nt: TGTGCCAGTAGGGGAGGCGGGGGCGGTGCCTACAATGAGCAGTTCTTC

j_call: TRBJ2-7
clone_size: .
d_call: TRBD2
v_call: TRBV20-1
cdr3_aa: CSASPSGDAYEQYF
cdr3_nt: TGCAGTGCTAGTCCTAGCGGGGACGCCTACGAGCAGTACTTC

j_call: TRBJ2-7
clone_size: few
d_call: .
v_call: TRBV3-1/TRBV3-2
cdr3_aa: CASSHQPFEQYF
cdr3_nt: TGTGCCAGCAGCCACCAACCATTCGAGCAGTACTTC

j_call: TRBJ1-2
clone_size: .
d_call: TRBD1
v_call: TRBV6-5
cdr3_aa: CASSQGDGYTF
cdr3_nt: TGTGCCAGCAGTCAGGGGGATGGCTACACCTTC

j_call: TRBJ2-3
clone_size: .
d_call: .
v_call: TRBV5-1
cdr3_aa: CASSLDAGSTDTQYF
cdr3_nt: TGCGCCAGCAGCTTGGACGCGGGGAGCACAGATACGCAGTATTTT

j_call: TRBJ1-1
clone_size: .
d_call: TRBD1
v_call: TRBV7-3
cdr3_aa: CASSQGASGTEAFF
cdr3_nt: TGTGCCAGCAGTCAGGGGGCTTCGGGCACTGAAGCTTTCTTT

j_call: TRBJ2-3
clone_size: .
d_call: .
v_call: TRBV19
cdr3_aa: CASNVGPGGTDTQYF
cdr3_nt: TGTGCCAGTAATGTCGGGCCCGGTGGCACAGATACGCAGTATTTT

j_call: TRBJ2-7
clone_size: .
d_call: .
v_call: TRBV4-1
cdr3_aa: CASSQDPGMASEQYF
cdr3_nt: TGCGCCAGCAGCCAAGATCCAGGGATGGCTAGCGAGCAGTACTTC

j_call: TRBJ1-4
clone_size: .
d_call: .
v_call: TRBV15
cdr3_aa: CATSRGASREKLFF
cdr3_nt: TGTGCCACCAGCAGAGGTGCTTCCCGGGAAAAACTGTTTTTT

j_call: TRBJ1-6
clone_size: .
d_call: .
v_call: TRBV19
cdr3_aa: CASSPTGTYNSPLHF
cdr3_nt: TGTGCCAGTAGCCCAACAGGGACCTATAATTCACCCCTCCACTTT

j_call: TRBJ1-6
clone_size: .
d_call: .
v_call: TRBV2
cdr3_aa: CASSLRDRSPLHF
cdr3_nt: TGTGCCAGCAGCCTGAGAGACAGGTCACCCCTCCACTTT

j_call: TRBJ1-2
clone_size: .
d_call: .
v_call: TRBV21-1
cdr3_aa: CASRKAGFGYTF
cdr3_nt: TGTGCCAGCAGAAAGGCAGGTTTTGGCTACACCTTC

j_call: TRBJ2-1
clone_size: .
d_call: TRBD2
v_call: TRBV9
cdr3_aa: CASSPRTSGGVEQFF
cdr3_nt: TGTGCCAGCAGCCCGAGGACTAGCGGGGGGGTTGAGCAGTTCTTC

j_call: TRBJ2-7
clone_size: few
d_call: .
v_call: TRBV5-1
cdr3_aa: CASSLAGTQALGYEQYF
cdr3_nt: TGCGCCAGCAGCTTGGCCGGGACGCAGGCCTTGGGCTACGAGCAGTACTTC

j_call: TRBJ2-4
clone_size: few
d_call: .
v_call: TRBV4-1
cdr3_aa: CASSQDDRPPGNIQYF
cdr3_nt: TGCGCCAGCAGCCAAGATGACAGGCCCCCAGGAAACATTCAGTACTTC

j_call: TRBJ2-5
clone_size: .
d_call: .
v_call: TRBV9
cdr3_aa: CASKQTDQETQYF
cdr3_nt: TGTGCCAGCAAGCAGACAGACCAAGAGACCCAGTACTTC

j_call: TRBJ1-2
clone_size: .
d_call: .
v_call: TRBV7-9
cdr3_aa: CASSLVRDGYTF
cdr3_nt: TGTGCCAGCAGCCTTGTACGGGATGGCTACACCTTC

j_call: TRBJ2-7
clone_size: few
d_call: .
v_call: TRBV10-3
cdr3_aa: CAISEGQIVGSYEQYF
cdr3_nt: TGTGCCATCAGCGAAGGTCAAATTGTGGGTTCCTACGAGCAGTACTTC

j_call: TRBJ1-1
clone_size: .
d_call: TRBD1
v_call: TRBV6-6
cdr3_aa: CASSKQGGTEAFF
cdr3_nt: TGTGCCAGCAGTAAACAGGGGGGCACTGAAGCTTTCTTT

j_call: TRBJ2-7
clone_size: .
d_call: .
v_call: TRBV28
cdr3_aa: CASGIIGTVYEQYF
cdr3_nt: TGTGCCAGCGGTATCATCGGGACGGTCTACGAGCAGTACTTC

j_call: TRBJ2-3
clone_size: .
d_call: TRBD2
v_call: TRBV9
cdr3_aa: CASSSTSGGAKDTQYF
cdr3_nt: TGTGCCAGCAGCTCGACTAGCGGGGGGGCCAAAGATACGCAGTATTTT

j_call: TRBJ2-2
clone_size: .
d_call: TRBD1
v_call: TRBV29-1
cdr3_aa: CSVLGQGANTGELFF
cdr3_nt: TGCAGCGTTTTGGGGCAGGGGGCGAACACCGGGGAGCTGTTTTTT

j_call: TRBJ2-7
clone_size: .
d_call: .
v_call: TRBV9
cdr3_aa: CASSVALGMVYEQYF
cdr3_nt: TGTGCCAGCAGCGTAGCCCTGGGTATGGTCTACGAGCAGTACTTC

j_call: TRBJ1-6
clone_size: .
d_call: TRBD1
v_call: TRBV2
cdr3_aa: CASRDRGLYSPLHF
cdr3_nt: TGTGCCAGCAGAGACAGGGGGCTATATTCACCCCTCCACTTT

j_call: TRBJ1-1
clone_size: .
d_call: .
v_call: TRBV27
cdr3_aa: CASSPGSLTEAFF
cdr3_nt: TGTGCCAGCAGTCCGGGATCCTTGACTGAAGCTTTCTTT

j_call: TRBJ2-1
clone_size: .
d_call: .
v_call: TRBV28
cdr3_aa: CASSLFIRGRGYNEQFF
cdr3_nt: TGTGCCAGCAGTTTATTCATCCGGGGCAGGGGCTACAATGAGCAGTTCTTC

j_call: TRBJ2-1
clone_size: few
d_call: .
v_call: TRBV7-2
cdr3_aa: CASSLLGPTAEQFF
cdr3_nt: TGTGCCAGCAGCTTATTGGGACCTACTGCGGAGCAGTTCTTC

j_call: TRBJ1-1
clone_size: few
d_call: .
v_call: TRBV10-1
cdr3_aa: CASSDPNTEAFF
cdr3_nt: TGCGCCAGCAGTGACCCGAACACTGAAGCTTTCTTT

j_call: TRBJ1-1
clone_size: .
d_call: .
v_call: TRBV5-6
cdr3_aa: CASSSPRPGDIQSSTEAFF
cdr3_nt: TGTGCCAGCAGCTCCCCTCGGCCGGGGGACATCCAGTCGAGCACTGAAGCTTTCTTT

j_call: TRBJ2-7
clone_size: .
d_call: .
v_call: TRBV25-1
cdr3_aa: CASSPSRSYEQYF
cdr3_nt: TGTGCCAGCTCGCCGTCCCGCTCCTACGAGCAGTACTTC